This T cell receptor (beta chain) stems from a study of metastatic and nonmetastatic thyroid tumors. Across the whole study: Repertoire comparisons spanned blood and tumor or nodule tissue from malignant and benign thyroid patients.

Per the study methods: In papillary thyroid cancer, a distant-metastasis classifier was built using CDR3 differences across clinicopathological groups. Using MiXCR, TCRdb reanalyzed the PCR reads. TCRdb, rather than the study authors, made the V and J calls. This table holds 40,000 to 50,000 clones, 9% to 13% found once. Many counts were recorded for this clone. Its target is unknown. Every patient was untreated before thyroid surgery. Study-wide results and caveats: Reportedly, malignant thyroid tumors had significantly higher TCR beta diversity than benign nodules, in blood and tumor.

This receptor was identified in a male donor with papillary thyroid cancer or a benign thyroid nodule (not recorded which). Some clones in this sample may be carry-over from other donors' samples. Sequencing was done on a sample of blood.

The CDR3 sequence is CASSTRQDRSEAFF. In nucleotides, the CDR3 is TGTGCCAGCAGTACACGACAGGACCGTTCTGAAGCTTTCTTT. J is TRBJ1-1 and V is TRBV2; D perhaps matches TRBD1 (6 bases). V dropped 5 bases and J dropped 6 bases, with 16 bases sitting between them. Per germline, CDR1 SNHLY and CDR2 FYNNEI. The CDR3 is 14 residues long.